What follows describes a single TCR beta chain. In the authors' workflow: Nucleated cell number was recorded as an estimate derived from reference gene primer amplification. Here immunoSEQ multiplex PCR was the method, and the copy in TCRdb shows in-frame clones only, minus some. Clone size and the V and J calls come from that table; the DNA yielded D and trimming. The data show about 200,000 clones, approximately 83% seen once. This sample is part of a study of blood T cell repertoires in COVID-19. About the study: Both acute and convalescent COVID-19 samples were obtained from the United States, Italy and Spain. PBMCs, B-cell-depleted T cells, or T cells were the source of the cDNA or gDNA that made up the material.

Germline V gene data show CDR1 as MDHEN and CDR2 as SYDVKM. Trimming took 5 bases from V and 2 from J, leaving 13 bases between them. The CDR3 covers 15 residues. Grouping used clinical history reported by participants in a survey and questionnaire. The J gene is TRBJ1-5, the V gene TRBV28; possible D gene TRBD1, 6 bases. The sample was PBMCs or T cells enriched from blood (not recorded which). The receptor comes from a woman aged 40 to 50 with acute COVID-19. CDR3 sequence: CASSPGGGRNQPQHF. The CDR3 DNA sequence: TGTGCCAGCAGTCCTGGCGGGGGCCGCAATCAGCCCCAGCATTTT.